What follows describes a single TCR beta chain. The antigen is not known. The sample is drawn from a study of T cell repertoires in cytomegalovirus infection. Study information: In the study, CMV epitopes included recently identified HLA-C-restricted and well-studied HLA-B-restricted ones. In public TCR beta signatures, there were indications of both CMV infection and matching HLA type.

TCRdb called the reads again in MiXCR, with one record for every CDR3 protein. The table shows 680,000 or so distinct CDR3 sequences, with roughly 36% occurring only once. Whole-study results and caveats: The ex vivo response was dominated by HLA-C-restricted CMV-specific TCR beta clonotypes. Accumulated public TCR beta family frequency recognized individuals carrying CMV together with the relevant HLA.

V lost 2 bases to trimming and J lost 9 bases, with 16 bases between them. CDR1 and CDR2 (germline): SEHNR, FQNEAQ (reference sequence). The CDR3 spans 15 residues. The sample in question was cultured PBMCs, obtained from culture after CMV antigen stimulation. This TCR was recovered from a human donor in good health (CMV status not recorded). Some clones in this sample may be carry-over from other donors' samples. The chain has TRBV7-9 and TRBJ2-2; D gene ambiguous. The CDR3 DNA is TGTGCCAGCAGCTTATGGATCAACCCCGCCCGGGAGCTGTTTTTT. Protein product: CASSLWINPARELFF. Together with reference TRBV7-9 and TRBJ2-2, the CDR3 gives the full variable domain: DTGVSQNPRHKITKRGQNVTFRCDPISEHNRLYWYRQTLGQGPEFLTYFQNEAQLEKSRLLSDRFSAERPKGSFSTLEIQRTEQGDSAMYLCASSLWINPARELFFGEGSRLTVL.